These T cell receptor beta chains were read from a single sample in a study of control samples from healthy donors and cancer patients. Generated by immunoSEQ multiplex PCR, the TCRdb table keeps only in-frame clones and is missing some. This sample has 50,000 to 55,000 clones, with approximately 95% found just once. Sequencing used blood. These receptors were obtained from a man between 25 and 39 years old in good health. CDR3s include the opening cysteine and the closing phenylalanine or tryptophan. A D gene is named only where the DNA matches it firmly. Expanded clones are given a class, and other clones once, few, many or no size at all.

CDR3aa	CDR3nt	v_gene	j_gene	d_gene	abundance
CASSVTGGWEQYF	TGTGCCAGCAGTGTAACAGGGGGATGGGAGCAGTACTTC	TRBV12-3/TRBV12-4	TRBJ2-7	TRBD1	.
CALTGLTRSGEQFF	TGTGCCTTAACGGGACTCACGAGGTCAGGTGAGCAGTTCTTC	TRBV30	TRBJ2-1	.	.
CASSLAGGEQYF	TGTGCCAGCAGCTTAGCAGGGGGCGAGCAGTACTTC	TRBV7-9	TRBJ2-7	.	once
CASSVDPQGTYNSPLHF	TGTGCCAGCAGCGTAGACCCACAGGGGACCTATAATTCACCCCTCCACTTT	TRBV9	TRBJ1-6	TRBD1	.
CASSLTTGELFF	TGTGCCAGCAGCTTGACCACCGGGGAGCTGTTTTTT	TRBV5-4	TRBJ2-2	.	.
CASRLYSSYEQYF	TGCGCCAGCAGACTCTACAGCTCCTACGAGCAGTACTTC	TRBV5-1	TRBJ2-7	.	.
CASSQREHSYEQYF	TGTGCCAGCAGTCAGCGGGAACACTCCTACGAGCAGTACTTC	TRBV2	TRBJ2-7	TRBD2	.
CSAPEGPEQFF	TGCAGTGCCCCCGAGGGCCCTGAGCAGTTCTTC	TRBV20-1	TRBJ2-1	.	.
CASSLTESYEQYF	TGTGCCAGCAGCTTGACAGAGTCCTACGAGCAGTACTTC	TRBV5-6	TRBJ2-7	.	.
CASTRTSGTYEQYF	TGTGCCAGCACCCGGACTAGCGGGACCTACGAGCAGTACTTC	TRBV28	TRBJ2-7	TRBD2	.
CASRDVAGKYEQYF	TGTGCCAGCAGAGATGTAGCGGGAAAGTACGAGCAGTACTTC	TRBV7-2	TRBJ2-7	TRBD2	.
CASSLGPVNTEAFF	TGCGCCAGCAGCTTGGGACCGGTGAACACTGAAGCTTTCTTT	TRBV5-1	TRBJ1-1	.	.
CASSPGGWGGYTF	TGTGCCAGCAGCCCGGGGGGATGGGGCGGCTACACCTTC	TRBV7-2	TRBJ1-2	.	.
CASSHKSANRNTEAFF	TGTGCCAGCAGCCATAAGTCCGCAAATAGGAACACTGAAGCTTTCTTT	TRBV4-2	TRBJ1-1	.	.
CASSVEPSGSVGTGELFF	TGTGCCAGCAGCGTAGAGCCTAGCGGGAGTGTCGGCACCGGGGAGCTGTTTTTT	TRBV9	TRBJ2-2	TRBD2	.
CASSFVPFGEGGEKLFF	TGTGCCAGCAGCTTTGTCCCCTTCGGGGAAGGCGGTGAAAAACTGTTTTTT	TRBV7-2	TRBJ1-4	.	.
CASSMSGVPMNTEAFF	TGCGCCAGCAGCATGTCAGGGGTCCCCATGAACACTGAAGCTTTCTTT	TRBV5-1	TRBJ1-1	.	.
CAIRWEGNEQFF	TGTGCCATCAGGTGGGAGGGAAATGAGCAGTTCTTC	TRBV6-6	TRBJ2-1	TRBD2	.
CASSGDTQYF	TGTGCCAGTAGTGGGGATACGCAGTATTTT	TRBV19	TRBJ2-3	.	.
CASSQVAEQFF	TGTGCCAGCAGCCAAGTAGCAGAGCAGTTCTTC	TRBV4-2	TRBJ2-1	.	once
CASNSGRRSPLHF	TGTGCCAGTAATTCGGGGAGGAGATCACCCCTCCACTTT	TRBV19	TRBJ1-6	.	.
CASSVAAWREVHNEQFF	TGTGCCAGCAGCGTAGCGGCATGGCGGGAGGTCCACAATGAGCAGTTCTTC	TRBV9	TRBJ2-1	TRBD2	.
CSSSSGDYGYTF	TGCAGCTCCTCCTCAGGGGACTATGGCTACACCTTC	TRBV29-1	TRBJ1-2	.	.
CASSPRGRHSYGYTF	TGTGCCAGTAGTCCTCGAGGGAGACATAGCTATGGCTACACCTTC	TRBV19	TRBJ1-2	.	.
CASSYHPGNEQFF	TGTGCCAGCAGTTATCATCCCGGCAATGAGCAGTTCTTC	TRBV12-3/TRBV12-4	TRBJ2-1	.	.
CASSYRGQLQETQYF	TGTGCCAGCAGCTACAGGGGACAGTTACAAGAGACCCAGTACTTC	TRBV5-6	TRBJ2-5	TRBD1	.
CASSFQGDGDTEAFF	TGTGCCAGCAGCTTTCAGGGGGATGGCGACACTGAAGCTTTCTTT	TRBV7-9	TRBJ1-1	TRBD1	.
CASSQSLAGGKFF	TGTGCCAGCAGCCAATCACTAGCGGGAGGAAAGTTCTTC	TRBV3-1/TRBV3-2	TRBJ2-1	TRBD2	.
CASSLDVSAVTWYGYTF	TGTGCCAGCAGCTTGGATGTGTCGGCAGTTACCTGGTATGGCTACACCTTC	TRBV5-4	TRBJ1-2	.	.
CASSVAAGSHYNSPLHF	TGTGCCAGCAGCGTAGCGGCAGGGAGCCACTATAATTCACCCCTCCACTTT	TRBV9	TRBJ1-6	.	.
CASSLQGQGANEQFF	TGCGCCAGCAGCTTGCAAGGACAGGGGGCAAATGAGCAGTTCTTC	TRBV5-1	TRBJ2-1	TRBD1	.
CASSLRHGVTAQYF	TGTGCCAGCAGTTTACGACACGGGGTCACGGCCCAGTACTTC	TRBV27	TRBJ2-5	.	.
CASAKGGANVLTF	TGTGCCAGCGCGAAAGGTGGGGCCAACGTCCTGACTTTC	TRBV2	TRBJ2-6	.	.
CASSSRQGGNTGELFF	TGTGCCAGTAGTTCCCGACAGGGGGGAAACACCGGGGAGCTGTTTTTT	TRBV19	TRBJ2-2	TRBD1	.
CASSSRQRGYNEQFF	TGTGCCAGCAGCTCCCGACAGCGGGGCTACAATGAGCAGTTCTTC	TRBV11-3	TRBJ2-1	TRBD2	.
CASSYDSTLNYGYTF	TGTGCCAGCAGCTACGACAGCACATTGAACTATGGCTACACCTTC	TRBV5-6	TRBJ1-2	.	.
CASSLLAEGSNEQFF	TGTGCCAGCAGCCTGCTAGCGGAGGGGAGCAATGAGCAGTTCTTC	TRBV6-5	TRBJ2-1	TRBD2	.
CASKSASYEQYF	TGTGCCAGCAAGTCGGCCTCCTACGAGCAGTACTTC	TRBV6-5	TRBJ2-7	.	.
CASSLISRDTQYF	TGTGCCAGCAGCTTAATAAGCCGAGATACGCAGTATTTT	TRBV7-3	TRBJ2-3	.	.
CATSTATGDVSYGYTF	TGTGCCACCAGCACAGCGACAGGGGATGTGAGCTATGGCTACACCTTC	TRBV15	TRBJ1-2	TRBD1	.
CASSFDLDRATEAFF	TGTGCCAGCAGCTTTGACCTCGACAGGGCCACTGAAGCTTTCTTT	TRBV13	TRBJ1-1	TRBD1	.
CASSSDRLYGYTF	TGTGCCAGCAGCTCCGACAGGCTCTATGGCTACACCTTC	TRBV7-8	TRBJ1-2	.	.
CAWSRGNGQPQHF	TGTGCCTGGAGTAGGGGGAATGGGCAGCCCCAGCATTTT	TRBV30	TRBJ1-5	.	.
CASSFGSDGELFF	TGTGCCAGCAGCTTTGGGAGTGACGGGGAGCTGTTTTTT	TRBV7-3	TRBJ2-2	.	few
CASSERMGRDVAFF	TGTGCCAGCAGTGAAAGGATGGGGCGGGACGTGGCTTTCTTT	TRBV25-1	TRBJ1-1	.	once
CASSLGFYEQYF	TGTGCCAGCAGCTTAGGATTCTACGAGCAGTACTTC	TRBV11-2	TRBJ2-7	.	.
CASSSTNLAGGETQYF	TGTGCCAGCAGCTCCACGAACCTAGCGGGAGGAGAGACCCAGTACTTC	TRBV7-9	TRBJ2-5	TRBD2	.
CASSSGLASTDTQYF	TGTGCCAGCAGCTCAGGACTAGCGAGCACAGATACGCAGTATTTT	TRBV9	TRBJ2-3	TRBD2	.
CASSLVKGSYNEQFF	TGTGCCAGCAGCTTGGTTAAAGGCTCCTACAATGAGCAGTTCTTC	TRBV5-6	TRBJ2-1	.	.
CASSKLAGRYEQYF	TGTGCCAGCAGTAAACTAGCGGGAAGGTACGAGCAGTACTTC	TRBV6-2/TRBV6-3	TRBJ2-7	TRBD2	.
CASSPRRDEQFF	TGTGCCAGCAGCCCTCGGCGTGATGAGCAGTTCTTC	TRBV14	TRBJ2-1	.	once
CASSPRRSNQPQHF	TGTGCCAGCAGCCCGCGGCGTAGCAATCAGCCCCAGCATTTT	TRBV28	TRBJ1-5	.	.
CARASGNTIYF	TGTGCCCGCGCCTCTGGAAACACCATATATTTT	TRBV30	TRBJ1-3	.	.
CASSYSNGGNTIYF	TGTGCCAGCAGTTACTCGAATGGTGGAAACACCATATATTTT	TRBV6-5	TRBJ1-3	.	.
CASARRSYEQYF	TGTGCCAGCGCCAGAAGATCCTACGAGCAGTACTTC	TRBV2	TRBJ2-7	.	medium-sized
CASSSRADYEQYF	TGTGCCAGCAGTTCGCGAGCGGACTACGAGCAGTACTTC	TRBV6-2/TRBV6-3	TRBJ2-7	.	.
CASSPALRQGIEGKNIQYF	TGTGCCAGCTCACCCGCCCTCCGACAGGGGATAGAAGGCAAAAACATTCAGTACTTC	TRBV18	TRBJ2-4	TRBD1	.
CASSYGGTETQYF	TGTGCCAGCAGCTACGGGGGGACGGAGACCCAGTACTTC	TRBV7-3	TRBJ2-5	TRBD2	.
CASSLPLFGGLGAGNSPLHF	TGTGCCAGCAGTCTCCCGCTATTTGGTGGGTTGGGGGCAGGTAATTCACCCCTCCACTTT	TRBV28	TRBJ1-6	.	.
CASSQRGLADAQETQYF	TGTGCCAGCAGCCAGAGAGGACTAGCGGACGCACAAGAGACCCAGTACTTC	TRBV4-2	TRBJ2-5	TRBD2	.